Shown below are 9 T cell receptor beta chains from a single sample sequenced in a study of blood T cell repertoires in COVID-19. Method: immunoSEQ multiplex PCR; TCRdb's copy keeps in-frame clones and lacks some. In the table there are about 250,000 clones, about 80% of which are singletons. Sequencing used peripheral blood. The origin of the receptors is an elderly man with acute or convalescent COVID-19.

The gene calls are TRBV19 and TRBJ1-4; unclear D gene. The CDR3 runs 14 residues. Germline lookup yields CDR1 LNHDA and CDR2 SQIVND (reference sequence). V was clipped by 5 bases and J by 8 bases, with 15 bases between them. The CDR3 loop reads CASSPPGLREKLFF. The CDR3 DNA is TGTGCCAGTAGTCCCCCGGGTCTAAGAGAAAAACTGTTTTTT.

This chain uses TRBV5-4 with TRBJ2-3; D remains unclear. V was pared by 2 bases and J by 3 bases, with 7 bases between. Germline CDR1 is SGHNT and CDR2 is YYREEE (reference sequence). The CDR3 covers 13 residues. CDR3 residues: CASSFSMTDTQYF. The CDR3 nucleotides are TGTGCCAGCAGCTTTTCCATGACAGATACGCAGTATTTT.

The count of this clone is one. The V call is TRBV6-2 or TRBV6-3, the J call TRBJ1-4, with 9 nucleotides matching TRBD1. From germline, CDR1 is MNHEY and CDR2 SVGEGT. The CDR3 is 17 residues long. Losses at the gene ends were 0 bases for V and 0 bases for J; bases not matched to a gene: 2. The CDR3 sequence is CASSYSRQGATNEKLFF. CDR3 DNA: TGTGCCAGCAGTTACTCGAGACAGGGGGCAACTAATGAAAAACTGTTTTTT.

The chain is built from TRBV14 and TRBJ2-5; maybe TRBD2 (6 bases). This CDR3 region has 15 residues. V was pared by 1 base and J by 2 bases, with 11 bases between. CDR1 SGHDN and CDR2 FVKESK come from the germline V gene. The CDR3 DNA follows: TGTGCCAGCAGCCAAGGATTGGGGGGACAAGAGACCCAGTACTTC. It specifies CASSQGLGGQETQYF. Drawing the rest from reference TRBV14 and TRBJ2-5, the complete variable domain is EAGVTQFPSHSVIEKGQTVTLRCDPISGHDNLYWYRRVMGKEIKFLLHFVKESKQDESGMPNNRFLAERTGGTYSTLKVQPAELEDSGVYFCASSQGLGGQETQYFGPGTRLLVL.

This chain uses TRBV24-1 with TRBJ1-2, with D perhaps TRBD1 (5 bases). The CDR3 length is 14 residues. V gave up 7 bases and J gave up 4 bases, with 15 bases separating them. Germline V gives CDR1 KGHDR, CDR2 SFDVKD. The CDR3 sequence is CATRGGFFSYGYTF. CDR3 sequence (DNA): TGTGCCACCAGGGGGGGTTTTTTTTCCTATGGCTACACCTTC.

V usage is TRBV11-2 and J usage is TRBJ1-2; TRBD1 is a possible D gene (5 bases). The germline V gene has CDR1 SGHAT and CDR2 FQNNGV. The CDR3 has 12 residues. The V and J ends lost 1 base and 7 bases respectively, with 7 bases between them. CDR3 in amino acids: CASSLAGFGYTF. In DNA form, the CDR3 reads TGTGCCAGCAGCTTAGCAGGGTTTGGCTACACCTTC. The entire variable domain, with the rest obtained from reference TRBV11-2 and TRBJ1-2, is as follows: EAGVAQSPRYKIIEKRQSVAFWCNPISGHATLYWYQQILGQGPKLLIQFQNNGVVDDSQLPKDRFSAERLKGVDSTLKIQPAKLEDSAVYLCASSLAGFGYTFGSGTRLTVV.

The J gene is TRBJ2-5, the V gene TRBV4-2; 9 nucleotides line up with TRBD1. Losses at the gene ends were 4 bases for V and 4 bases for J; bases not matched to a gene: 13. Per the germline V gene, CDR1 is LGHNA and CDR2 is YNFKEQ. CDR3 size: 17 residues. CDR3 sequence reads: CASSPGTGFWGGETQYF. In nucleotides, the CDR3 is TGTGCCAGCAGCCCCGGGACAGGGTTTTGGGGGGGAGAGACCCAGTACTTC.

The CDR3 DNA is TGTGCCAGCAGCTTAGCGATTAGGACAGGGAACTATGGCTACACCTTC. Translation: CASSLAIRTGNYGYTF. The chain is built from TRBV7-8 and TRBJ1-2; 8 bases match TRBD1. CDR1 and CDR2 from the germline V gene are SGHVS and FQNEAQ. There are 16 residues in the CDR3. The J segment lost 2 bases and the V segment lost 0 bases, leaving 5 bases of the junction unmatched.

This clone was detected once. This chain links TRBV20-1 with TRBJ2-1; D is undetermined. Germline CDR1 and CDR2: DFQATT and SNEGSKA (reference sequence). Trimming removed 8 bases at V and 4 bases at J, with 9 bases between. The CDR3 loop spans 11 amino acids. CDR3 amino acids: CSTFIYNEQFF. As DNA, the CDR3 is TGCAGTACTTTTATTTACAATGAGCAGTTCTTC.